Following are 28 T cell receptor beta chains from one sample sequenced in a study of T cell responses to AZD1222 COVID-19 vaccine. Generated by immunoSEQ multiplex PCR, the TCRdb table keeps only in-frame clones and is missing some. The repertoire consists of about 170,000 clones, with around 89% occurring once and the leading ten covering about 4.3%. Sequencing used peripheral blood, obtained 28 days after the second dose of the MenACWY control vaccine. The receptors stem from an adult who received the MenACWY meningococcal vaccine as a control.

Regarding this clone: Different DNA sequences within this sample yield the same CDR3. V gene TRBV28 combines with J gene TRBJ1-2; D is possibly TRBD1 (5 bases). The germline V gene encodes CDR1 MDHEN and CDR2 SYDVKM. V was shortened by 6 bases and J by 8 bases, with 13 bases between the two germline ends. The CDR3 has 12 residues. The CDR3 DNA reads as TGTGCCAGCAGCCGGTCAGGGTACGGCTACACCTTC. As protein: CASSRSGYGYTF.

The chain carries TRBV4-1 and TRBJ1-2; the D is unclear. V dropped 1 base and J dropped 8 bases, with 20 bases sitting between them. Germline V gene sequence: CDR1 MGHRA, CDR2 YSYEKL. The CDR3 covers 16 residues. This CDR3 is CASSQVKLVGGNGYTF. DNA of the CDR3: TGCGCCAGCAGCCAAGTAAAGTTGGTTGGAGGGAACGGCTACACCTTC.

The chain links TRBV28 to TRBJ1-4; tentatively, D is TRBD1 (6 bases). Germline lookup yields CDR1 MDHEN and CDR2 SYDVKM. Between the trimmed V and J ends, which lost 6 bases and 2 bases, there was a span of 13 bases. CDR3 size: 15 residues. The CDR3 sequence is CASRNRVWTNEKLFF. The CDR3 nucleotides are TGTGCCAGCAGGAACAGGGTTTGGACTAATGAAAAACTGTTTTTT.

CDR3 in DNA: TGCGCCAGCAGCCCGACAGGGTTGGGCACTGAAGCTTTCTTT. This sequence encodes CASSPTGLGTEAFF. This chain connects TRBV5-1 to TRBJ1-1; TRBD1 matches at 7 bases. The J segment lost 4 bases and the V segment lost 4 bases, leaving 7 bases of the junction unmatched. Germline-derived CDR1 and CDR2 are SGHRS and YFSETQ. The CDR3 covers 14 residues. The whole variable domain, filled in from reference TRBV5-1 and TRBJ1-1, reads KAGVTQTPRYLIKTRGQQVTLSCSPISGHRSVSWYQQTPGQGLQFLFEYFSETQRNKGNFPGRFSGRQFSNSRSEMNVSTLELGDSALYLCASSPTGLGTEAFFGQGTRLTVV.

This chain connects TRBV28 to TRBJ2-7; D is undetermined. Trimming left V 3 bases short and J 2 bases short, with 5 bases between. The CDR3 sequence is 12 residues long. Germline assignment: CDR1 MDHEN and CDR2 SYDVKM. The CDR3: CASSFRPYEQYF. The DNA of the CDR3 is TGTGCCAGCAGTTTTCGTCCCTACGAGCAGTACTTC. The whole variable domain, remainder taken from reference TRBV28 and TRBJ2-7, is DVKVTQSSRYLVKRTGEKVFLECVQDMDHENMFWYRQDPGLGLRLIYFSYDVKMKEKGDIPEGYSVSREKKERFSLILESASTNQTSMYLCASSFRPYEQYFGPGTRLTVT.

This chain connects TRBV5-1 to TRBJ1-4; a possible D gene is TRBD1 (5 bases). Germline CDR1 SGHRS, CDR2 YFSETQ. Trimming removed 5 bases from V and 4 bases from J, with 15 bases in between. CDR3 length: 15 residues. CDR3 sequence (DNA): TGCGCCAGCAGAGGAAGGGGCAGTGTTAATGAAAAACTGTTTTTT. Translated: CASRGRGSVNEKLFF.

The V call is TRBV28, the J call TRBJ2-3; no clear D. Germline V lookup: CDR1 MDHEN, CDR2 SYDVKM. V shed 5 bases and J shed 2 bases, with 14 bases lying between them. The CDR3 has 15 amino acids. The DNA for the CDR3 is TGTGCCAGCAGTCGCGACTCCTACCTCACAGATACGCAGTATTTT. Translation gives CASSRDSYLTDTQYF.

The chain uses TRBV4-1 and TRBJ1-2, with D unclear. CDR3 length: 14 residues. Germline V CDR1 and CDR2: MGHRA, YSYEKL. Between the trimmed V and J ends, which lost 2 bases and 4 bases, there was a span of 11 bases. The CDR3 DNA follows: TGCGCCAGCAGCCAAAGGACGGGATTCTATGGCTACACCTTC. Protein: CASSQRTGFYGYTF.

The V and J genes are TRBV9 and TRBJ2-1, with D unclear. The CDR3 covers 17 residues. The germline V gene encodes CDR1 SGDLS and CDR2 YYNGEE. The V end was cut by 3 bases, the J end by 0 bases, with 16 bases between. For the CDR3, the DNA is TGTGCCAGCAGCGCTGATAGTCCACGAAGCTCCTACAATGAGCAGTTCTTC. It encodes CASSADSPRSSYNEQFF.

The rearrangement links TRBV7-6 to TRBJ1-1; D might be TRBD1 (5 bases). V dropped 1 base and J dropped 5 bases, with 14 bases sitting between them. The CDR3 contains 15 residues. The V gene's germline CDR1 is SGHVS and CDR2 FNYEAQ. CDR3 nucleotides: TGTGCCAGCAGCTTAGGGCCGGGGGTAAGAACTGAAGCTTTCTTT. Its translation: CASSLGPGVRTEAFF.

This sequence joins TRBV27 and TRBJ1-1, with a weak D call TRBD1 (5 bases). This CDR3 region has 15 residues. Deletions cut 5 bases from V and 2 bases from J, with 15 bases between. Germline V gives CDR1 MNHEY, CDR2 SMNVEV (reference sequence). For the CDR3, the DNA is TGTGCCAGCAGTCCCAACCCGGGACCCAACACTGAAGCTTTCTTT. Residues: CASSPNPGPNTEAFF.

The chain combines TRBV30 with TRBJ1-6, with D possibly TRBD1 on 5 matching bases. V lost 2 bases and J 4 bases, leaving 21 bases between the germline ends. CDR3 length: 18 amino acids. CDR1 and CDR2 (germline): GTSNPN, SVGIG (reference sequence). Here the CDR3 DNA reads TGTGCCTGGAGTCCGCCGGGACTGAAATTCCGATATAATTCACCCCTCCACTTT. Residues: CAWSPPGLKFRYNSPLHF.

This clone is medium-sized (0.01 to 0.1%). CDR3 sequence reads: CASRNRAFSSYEQYF. Written as DNA, the CDR3 is TGTGCCAGCAGAAACAGGGCTTTTAGCTCCTACGAGCAGTACTTC. The chain joins TRBV28 to TRBJ2-7, with D possibly matching TRBD1 (6 bases). V was trimmed by 6 bases and J by 0 bases, leaving 15 bases between them. CDR1 is MDHEN and CDR2 is SYDVKM in the germline V gene. This CDR3 has 15 amino acids.

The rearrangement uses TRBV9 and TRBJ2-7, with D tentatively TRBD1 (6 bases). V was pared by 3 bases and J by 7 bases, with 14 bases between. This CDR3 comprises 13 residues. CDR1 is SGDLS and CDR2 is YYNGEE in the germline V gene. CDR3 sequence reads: CASSEQGLSEQYF. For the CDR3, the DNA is TGTGCCAGCAGCGAACAGGGTTTGAGTGAGCAGTACTTC. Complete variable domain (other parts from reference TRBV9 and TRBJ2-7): DSGVTQTPKHLITATGQRVTLRCSPRSGDLSVYWYQQSLDQGLQFLIQYYNGEERAKGNILERFSAQQFPDLHSELNLSSLELGDSALYFCASSEQGLSEQYFGPGTRLTVT.

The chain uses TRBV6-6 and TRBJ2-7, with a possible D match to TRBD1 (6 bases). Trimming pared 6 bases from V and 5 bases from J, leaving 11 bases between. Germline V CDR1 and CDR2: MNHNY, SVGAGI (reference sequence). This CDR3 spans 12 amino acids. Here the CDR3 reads CASRSRGNEQYF. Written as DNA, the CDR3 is TGTGCCAGCAGGTCGAGGGGGAACGAGCAGTACTTC.

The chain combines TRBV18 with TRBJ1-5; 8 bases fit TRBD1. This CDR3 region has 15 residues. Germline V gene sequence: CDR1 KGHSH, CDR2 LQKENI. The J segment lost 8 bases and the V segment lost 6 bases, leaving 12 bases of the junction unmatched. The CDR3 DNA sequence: TGTGCCAGCTCCTTACAGGGGGAAGGGTATAAGCCCCAGCATTTT. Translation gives CASSLQGEGYKPQHF.

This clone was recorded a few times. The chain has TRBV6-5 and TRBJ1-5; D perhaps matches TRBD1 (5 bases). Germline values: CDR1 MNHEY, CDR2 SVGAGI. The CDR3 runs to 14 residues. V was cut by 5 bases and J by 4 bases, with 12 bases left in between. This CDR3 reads CASSRDRFNQPQHF. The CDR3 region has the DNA TGTGCCAGCAGTCGAGACAGATTTAATCAGCCCCAGCATTTT.

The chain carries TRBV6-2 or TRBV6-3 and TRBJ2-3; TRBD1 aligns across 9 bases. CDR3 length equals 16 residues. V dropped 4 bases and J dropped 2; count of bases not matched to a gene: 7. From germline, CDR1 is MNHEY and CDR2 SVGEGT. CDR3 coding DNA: TGTGCCAGCAGTTCTTACAGGGGGCGGATCACAGATACGCAGTATTTT. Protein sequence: CASSSYRGRITDTQYF.

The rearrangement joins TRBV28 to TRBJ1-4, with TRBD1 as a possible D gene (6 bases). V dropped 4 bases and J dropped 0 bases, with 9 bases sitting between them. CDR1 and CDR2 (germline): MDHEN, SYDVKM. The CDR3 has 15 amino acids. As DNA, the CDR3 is TGTGCCAGCAGTTCCGAGGGGGCAACTAATGAAAAACTGTTTTTT. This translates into CASSSEGATNEKLFF.

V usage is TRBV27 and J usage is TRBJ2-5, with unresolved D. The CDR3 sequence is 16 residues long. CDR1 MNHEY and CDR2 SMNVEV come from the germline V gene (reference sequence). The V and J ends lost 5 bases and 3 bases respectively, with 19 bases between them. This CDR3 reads CASSKKTSRGKETQYF. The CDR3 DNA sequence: TGTGCCAGCAGTAAAAAAACATCACGAGGAAAAGAGACCCAGTACTTC.

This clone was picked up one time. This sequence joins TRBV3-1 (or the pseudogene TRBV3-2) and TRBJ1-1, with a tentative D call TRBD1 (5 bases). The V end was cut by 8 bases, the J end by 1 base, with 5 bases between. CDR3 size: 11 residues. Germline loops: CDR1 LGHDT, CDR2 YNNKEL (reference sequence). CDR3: CASGGNTEAFF. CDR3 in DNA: TGTGCCAGCGGGGGGAACACTGAAGCTTTCTTT.

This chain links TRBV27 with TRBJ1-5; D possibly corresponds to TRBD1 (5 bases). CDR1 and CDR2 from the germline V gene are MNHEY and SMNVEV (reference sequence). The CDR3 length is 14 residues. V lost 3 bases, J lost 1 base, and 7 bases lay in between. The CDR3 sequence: CASSFGTSNQPQHF. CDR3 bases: TGTGCCAGCAGTTTTGGGACGAGCAATCAGCCCCAGCATTTT.

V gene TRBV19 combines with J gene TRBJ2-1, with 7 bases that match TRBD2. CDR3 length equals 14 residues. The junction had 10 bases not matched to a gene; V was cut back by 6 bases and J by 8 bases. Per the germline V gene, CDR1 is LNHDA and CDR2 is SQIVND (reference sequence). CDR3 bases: TGTGCCAGTAGCGTCAGGGAGGGCAGGCATGAGCAGTTCTTC. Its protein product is CASSVREGRHEQFF.

In nucleotides, the CDR3 is TGTGCCAGCAGTGAAGCGCAGTCGACTCCGAGCTACGAGCAGTACTTC. Encoded protein: CASSEAQSTPSYEQYF. This chain joins TRBV6-1 and TRBJ2-7, with D unresolved. V was shortened by 0 bases and J by 3 bases, with 15 bases between the two germline ends. Germline CDR1 is MNHNS and CDR2 is SASEGT. CDR3 length equals 16 residues.

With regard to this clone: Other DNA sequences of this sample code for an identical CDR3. In DNA form, the CDR3 reads TGTGCCTGGAGTGTTGGCGGGGAGCTGTTTTTT. Translating gives CAWSVGGELFF. The chain uses TRBV30 and TRBJ2-2; D remains unclear. This CDR3 spans 11 amino acids. Germline V CDR1 and CDR2: GTSNPN, SVGIG (reference sequence). Trimming left V 0 bases short and J 7 bases short, with 3 bases between.

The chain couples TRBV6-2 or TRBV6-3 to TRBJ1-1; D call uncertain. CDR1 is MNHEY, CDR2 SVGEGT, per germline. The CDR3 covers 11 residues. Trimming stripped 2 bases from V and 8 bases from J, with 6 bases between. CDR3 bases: TGTGCCAGCAGTTACCAGGAGGAAGCTTTCTTT. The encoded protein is CASSYQEEAFF.

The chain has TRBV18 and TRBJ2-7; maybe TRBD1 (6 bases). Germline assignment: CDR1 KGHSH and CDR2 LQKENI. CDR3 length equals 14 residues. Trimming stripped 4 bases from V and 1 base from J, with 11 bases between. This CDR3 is CASSQMDRSYEQYF. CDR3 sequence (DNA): TGTGCCAGCTCACAGATGGACAGATCCTACGAGCAGTACTTC.

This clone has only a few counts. This CDR3 reads CASGDGGQDRSGYTF. The CDR3 coding sequence is TGTGCCAGCGGGGACGGGGGACAGGATCGCTCGGGCTACACCTTC. The gene calls are TRBV2 and TRBJ1-2, with TRBD1 matching 8 bases. After removal of 8 bases from V and 8 bases from J, the junction contained 16 bases not matched to a gene. The CDR3 covers 15 residues. Germline CDR1 is SNHLY and CDR2 is FYNNEI.